What follows describes a single T cell receptor (beta chain). Its specificity is not known. This entry is derived from a study of T cell responses to AZD1222 COVID-19 vaccine. The CDR3 totals 16 residues. CDR1 is SEHNR and CDR2 is FQNEAQ in the germline V gene (reference sequence). V lost 1 base and J 1 base, leaving 13 bases between the germline ends. TCRdb keeps only in-frame clones here, not all; method: immunoSEQ multiplex PCR. The sample has more than 95,000 clones; around 87% are singletons. Overall study findings and caveats: Clonal diversity may have been underestimated in mostly white British donors.

Sequenced material: peripheral blood, taken on day 0 of AZD1222 vaccination. The clonotype was recovered from an adult in good health. The J gene is TRBJ1-1, the V gene TRBV7-9, with D possibly matching TRBD1 (5 bases). The CDR3 bases are TGTGCCAGCAGCTTAGGTCCCTGGGGCCAGAACACTGAAGCTTTCTTT. It yields the protein CASSLGPWGQNTEAFF.